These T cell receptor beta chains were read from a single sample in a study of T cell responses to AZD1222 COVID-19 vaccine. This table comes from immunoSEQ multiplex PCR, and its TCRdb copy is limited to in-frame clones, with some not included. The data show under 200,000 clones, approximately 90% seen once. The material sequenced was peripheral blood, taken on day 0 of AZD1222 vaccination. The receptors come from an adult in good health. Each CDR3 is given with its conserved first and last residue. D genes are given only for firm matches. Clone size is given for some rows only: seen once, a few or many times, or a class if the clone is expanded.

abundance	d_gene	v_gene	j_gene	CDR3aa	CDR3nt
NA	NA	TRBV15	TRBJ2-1	CATSRSRSLGTYNEQFF	TGTGCCACCAGCAGATCCAGATCCCTCGGGACTTACAATGAGCAGTTCTTC
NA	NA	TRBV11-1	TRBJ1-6	CASSFRVPNSPLHF	TGTGCCAGCAGTTTCCGGGTCCCTAATTCACCCCTCCACTTT
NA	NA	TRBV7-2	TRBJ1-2	CASRTGTYGYTF	TGTGCCAGCAGGACAGGAACCTATGGCTACACCTTC
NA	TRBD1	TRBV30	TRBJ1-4	CAWIDRGHEKLFF	TGTGCCTGGATCGACAGGGGGCACGAAAAACTGTTTTTT
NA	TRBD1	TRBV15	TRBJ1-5	CATSIGQGGNQPQHF	TGTGCCACCAGCATTGGACAGGGAGGCAATCAGCCCCAGCATTTT
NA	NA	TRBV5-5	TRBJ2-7	CASSPPTDPSEQYF	TGTGCCAGCAGCCCCCCCACGGATCCCTCTGAGCAGTACTTC
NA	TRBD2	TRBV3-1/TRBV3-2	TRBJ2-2	CASSQDELAGGPDTGELFF	TGTGCCAGCAGCCAAGACGAACTAGCGGGGGGGCCCGACACCGGGGAGCTGTTTTTT
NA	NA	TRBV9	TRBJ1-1	CASSVGGAGFQAFF	TGTGCCAGCAGCGTCGGAGGGGCCGGATTTCAAGCTTTCTTT
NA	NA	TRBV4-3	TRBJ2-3	CASSQDRTADTQYF	TGCGCCAGCAGCCAAGACCGGACGGCAGATACGCAGTATTTT
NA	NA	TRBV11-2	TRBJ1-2	CASSLAAQGGYTF	TGTGCCAGCAGCTTAGCCGCCCAGGGTGGCTACACCTTC
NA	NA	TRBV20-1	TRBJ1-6	CSASFRRGSPLHF	TGCAGTGCTAGTTTCAGGCGAGGATCACCCCTCCACTTT
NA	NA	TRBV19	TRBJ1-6	CASHQTWNSPLHF	TGTGCCAGCCATCAGACTTGGAATTCACCCCTCCACTTT
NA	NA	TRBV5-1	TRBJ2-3	CASSSSGTIATDTQYF	TGCGCCAGCAGCTCCTCGGGGACAATAGCCACAGATACGCAGTATTTT
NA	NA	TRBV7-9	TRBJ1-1	CASSRPGSEAFF	TGTGCCAGCTCGCGACCAGGGTCTGAAGCTTTCTTT
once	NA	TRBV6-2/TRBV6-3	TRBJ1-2	CASSGNRYGYTF	TGTGCCAGCAGTGGCAATCGCTATGGCTACACCTTC
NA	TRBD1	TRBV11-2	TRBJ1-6	CASSSFTGTEASPLHF	TGTGCCAGCAGTTCCTTTACCGGGACAGAGGCTTCTCCCCTCCACTTT
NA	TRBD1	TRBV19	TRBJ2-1	CASRQGEIGEQFF	TGTGCCAGTAGGCAGGGGGAAATTGGTGAGCAGTTCTTC
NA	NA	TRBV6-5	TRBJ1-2	CASSYSSEGTYGYTF	TGTGCCAGCAGTTACTCCTCGGAGGGGACCTATGGCTACACCTTC
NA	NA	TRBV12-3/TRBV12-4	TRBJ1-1	CASSPRAWTEAFF	TGTGCCAGCAGTCCACGGGCGTGGACTGAAGCTTTCTTT
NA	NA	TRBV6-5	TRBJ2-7	CASSNSGAEQYF	TGTGCCAGCAGTAATTCAGGGGCCGAGCAGTACTTC
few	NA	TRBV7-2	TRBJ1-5	CASSLAPLGSQPQHF	TGTGCCAGCAGCTTAGCGCCCTTGGGTTCCCAGCCCCAGCATTTT
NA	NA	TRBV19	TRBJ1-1	CASGRQGPTEAFF	TGTGCCAGTGGACGGCAGGGCCCCACTGAAGCTTTCTTT
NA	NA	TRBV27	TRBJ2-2	CASSLVGTPGELFF	TGTGCCAGCAGTTTAGTAGGGACACCCGGGGAGCTGTTTTTT
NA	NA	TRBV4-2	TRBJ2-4	CASSQDWGRIAKNIQYF	TGTGCCAGCAGCCAAGACTGGGGCCGGATAGCCAAAAACATTCAGTACTTC
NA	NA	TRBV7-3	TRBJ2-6	CASSSLGANVLTF	TGTGCCAGCAGCTCCCTTGGGGCCAACGTCCTGACTTTC
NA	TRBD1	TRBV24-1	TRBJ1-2	CATSVGTGGHGYTF	TGTGCCACCAGTGTCGGGACAGGGGGCCATGGCTACACCTTC
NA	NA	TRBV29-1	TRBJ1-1	CSVAPRVANTEAFF	TGCAGCGTGGCCCCCCGGGTTGCGAACACTGAAGCTTTCTTT
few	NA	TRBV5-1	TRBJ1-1	CASSSTLNTEAFF	TGCGCCAGCAGCTCAACATTGAACACTGAAGCTTTCTTT
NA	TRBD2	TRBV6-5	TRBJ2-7	CASSRLAGGPSEQYF	TGTGCCAGCAGTAGACTAGCGGGGGGGCCCTCCGAGCAGTACTTC
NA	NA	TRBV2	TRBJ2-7	CASTAQGYEQYF	TGTGCCAGCACCGCACAGGGCTACGAGCAGTACTTC
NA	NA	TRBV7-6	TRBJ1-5	CASSQGRGTGRYSNQPQHF	TGTGCCAGCAGCCAAGGGAGAGGAACAGGGCGATATAGCAATCAGCCCCAGCATTTT
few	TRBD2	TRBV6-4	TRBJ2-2	CASSAGTSTGELFF	TGTGCCAGCAGTGCCGGGACTAGCACCGGGGAGCTGTTTTTT
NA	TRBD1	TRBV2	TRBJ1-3	CASRGAVETPYF	TGTGCCTCCAGGGGGGCCGTGGAAACACCGTATTTT
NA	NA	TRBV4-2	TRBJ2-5	CASSPPRASGETQYF	TGTGCCAGCAGCCCACCGCGGGCCTCAGGGGAGACCCAGTACTTC
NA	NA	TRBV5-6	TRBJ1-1	CASSLRRTEAFF	TGTGCCAGCAGCTTAAGGAGGACTGAAGCTTTCTTT
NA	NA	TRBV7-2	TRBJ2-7	CASSLGGSLKGEQYF	TGTGCCAGCAGCTTAGGTGGCTCTCTTAAGGGAGAGCAGTACTTC
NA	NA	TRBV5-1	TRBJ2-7	CASSLRGSIYEQYF	TGCGCCAGCAGCTTGAGGGGGTCTATCTACGAGCAGTACTTC
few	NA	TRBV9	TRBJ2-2	CASSVGGHTNTGELFF	TGTGCCAGCAGCGTAGGGGGGCACACGAACACCGGGGAGCTGTTTTTT
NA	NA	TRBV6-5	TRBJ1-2	CASSYSSGERGYTF	TGTGCCAGCAGTTATTCTTCAGGGGAAAGGGGCTACACCTTC
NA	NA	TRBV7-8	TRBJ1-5	CASSLARLLDYSNQPQHF	TGTGCCAGCAGCTTAGCGCGCCTTTTAGATTATAGCAATCAGCCCCAGCATTTT
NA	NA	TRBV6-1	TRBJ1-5	CASSEAGYRAPYSNQPQHF	TGTGCCAGCAGTGAAGCGGGTTACAGGGCCCCGTATAGCAATCAGCCCCAGCATTTT
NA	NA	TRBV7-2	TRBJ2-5	CASSLMGLLQETQYF	TGTGCCAGCAGCTTAATGGGACTGCTCCAAGAGACCCAGTACTTC
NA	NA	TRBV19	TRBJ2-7	CASSIGAGPFVVYEQYF	TGTGCCAGTAGTATAGGGGCAGGGCCTTTCGTGGTATACGAGCAGTACTTC
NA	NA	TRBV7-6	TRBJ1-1	CASSLGANTEAFF	TGTGCCAGCAGCTTAGGGGCAAACACTGAAGCTTTCTTT
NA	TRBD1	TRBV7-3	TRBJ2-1	CASSLGTGGGNEQFF	TGTGCCAGCAGCTTGGGGACAGGGGGCGGGAATGAGCAGTTCTTC
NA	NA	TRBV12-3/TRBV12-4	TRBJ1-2	CASSWGPGRKTF	TGTGCCAGCAGTTGGGGACCGGGGAGGAAGACCTTC
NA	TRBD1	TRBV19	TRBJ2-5	CASSDKDRGQVQETQYF	TGTGCCAGTAGTGACAAGGACAGGGGGCAGGTTCAAGAGACCCAGTACTTC